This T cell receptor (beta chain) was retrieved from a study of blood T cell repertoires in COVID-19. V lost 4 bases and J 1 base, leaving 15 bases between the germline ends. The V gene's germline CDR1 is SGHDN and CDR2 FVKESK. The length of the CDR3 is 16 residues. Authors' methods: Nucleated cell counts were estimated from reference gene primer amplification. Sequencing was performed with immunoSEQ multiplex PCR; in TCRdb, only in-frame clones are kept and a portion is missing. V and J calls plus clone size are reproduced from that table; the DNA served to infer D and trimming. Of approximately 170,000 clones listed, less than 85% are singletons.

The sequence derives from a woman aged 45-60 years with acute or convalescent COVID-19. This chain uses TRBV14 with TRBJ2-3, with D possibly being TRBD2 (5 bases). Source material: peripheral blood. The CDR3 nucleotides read TGTGCCAGCAGCCCACCACTAGTGCGGGGCACAGATACGCAGTATTTT. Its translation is CASSPPLVRGTDTQYF.